The 28 T cell receptor beta chains presented below share a single source sample, sequenced in a study of Ad26.COV2.S vaccination and SARS-CoV-2 variants. TCRdb's copy holds only in-frame clones and misses some; the assay was immunoSEQ multiplex PCR. The sample records 350,000 to 400,000 clones, approximately 91% being singletons. Treatment noted: around 19 received Ad26.COV2.S at low or high dose, single or two shots; about five received placebo; per-sample allocation not given. Material that was analyzed had been drawn on day 63 after the first vaccine or placebo injection. The starting material was peripheral blood, obtained in a trial of Ad26.COV2.S vaccine versus placebo. These receptors came from a person between 18 and 60 years old who received the Ad26.COV2.S COVID-19 vaccine or a placebo.

The chain combines TRBV7-2 with TRBJ2-5, with D hard to call. The CDR3 spans 15 residues. In germline, CDR1 is SGHTA, CDR2 FQGNSA. V shed 2 bases and J shed 1 base, with 11 bases lying between them. In DNA, the CDR3 is TGTGCCAGCAGCTTATATGGCAGCCTCCAAGAGACCCAGTACTTC. It translates to CASSLYGSLQETQYF.

In regard to this clone: This sample includes further DNA sequences coding for the same CDR3. V usage is TRBV6-2 or TRBV6-3 and J usage is TRBJ2-5; D is possibly TRBD2 (6 bases). The CDR3 consists of 12 residues. Trimming left V 5 bases short and J 3 bases short, with 7 bases between. CDR1 is MNHEY and CDR2 is SVGEGT in the germline V gene. The CDR3 region has the DNA TGTGCCAGCAGTCCGGGGGAAGAGACCCAGTACTTC. Encoded protein: CASSPGEETQYF.

Concerning this clone: This sequence may be a read error, since a much larger clone differs from it by one base. This chain uses TRBV12-3 or TRBV12-4 with TRBJ1-5; D gene unclear. V dropped 1 base and J dropped 4 bases, with 5 bases sitting between them. This CDR3 comprises 13 residues. The CDR3 DNA follows: TGTGCCAGCAGTTTAGGGGAGAATCAGCCCCAGCATTTT. This sequence encodes CASSLGENQPQHF.

V is TRBV4-3 and J is TRBJ2-2, with D possibly being TRBD2 (5 bases). Germline V gene data show CDR1 as LGHNA and CDR2 as YSLEER. V lost 1 base and J lost 5, with 17 bases in between. CDR3 length: 17 amino acids. The CDR3: CASSQVLGRRVTGELFF. CDR3 DNA: TGCGCCAGCAGCCAAGTACTAGGCCGGCGGGTAACCGGGGAGCTGTTTTTT.

The chain recombines TRBV11-1 with TRBJ2-1; 13 positions agree with TRBD2. The ends lost 4 bases at V and 6 bases at J; junction bases unmatched: 6. The CDR3 is 16 residues long. The germline gives CDR1 SGHAT, CDR2 FQDESV (reference sequence). CDR3 protein: CASSSSRLAGGNEQFF. CDR3 sequence (DNA): TGTGCCAGCAGCTCTTCCAGACTAGCGGGAGGCAATGAGCAGTTCTTC.

The V gene is TRBV6-1, the J gene TRBJ2-5; 7 bases fit TRBD1. The CDR3 consists of 15 residues. From germline, CDR1 is MNHNS and CDR2 SASEGT. J lost 4 bases, V lost 2 bases, and 7 bases had no gene match. The DNA of the CDR3 is TGTGCCAGCAGTGAAAGGTCAGGGGGACGAGAGACCCAGTACTTC. Translation: CASSERSGGRETQYF.

The rearrangement links TRBV5-5 to TRBJ2-2, with D unclear. The ends were cut back, 4 bases at V and 2 bases at J, with 3 bases in the middle. The germline V gene has CDR1 SGHKS and CDR2 YYEKEE (reference sequence). The CDR3 extends over 12 amino acids. The CDR3 protein is CASSRNTGELFF. In DNA form, the CDR3 reads TGTGCCAGCAGCCGTAACACCGGGGAGCTGTTTTTT.

V is TRBV7-8 and J is TRBJ2-1; 10 bases match TRBD2. This CDR3 spans 15 amino acids. The V gene end was trimmed by 5 bases and the J gene end by 10 bases; junction bases not matched to a gene: 11. Germline V lookup: CDR1 SGHVS, CDR2 FQNEAQ. The CDR3 coding sequence is TGTGCCAGCAGCCCCTCTGGGACTAGCGCCCTCGAGCAGTTCTTC. Its translation: CASSPSGTSALEQFF.

J is TRBJ2-5 and V is TRBV19, with 7 bases fitting TRBD1. The CDR3 spans 13 residues. V shed 5 bases and J 6 bases; nucleotides not matched to a gene: 6. Germline V gene sequence: CDR1 LNHDA, CDR2 SQIVND (reference sequence). CDR3 sequence: CASSVYRGQTQYF. In nucleotides, the CDR3 is TGTGCCAGTAGTGTGTACAGGGGTCAGACCCAGTACTTC.

This chain links TRBV7-8 with TRBJ2-5; maybe TRBD1 (5 bases). In germline, CDR1 is SGHVS, CDR2 FQNEAQ. This CDR3 spans 16 amino acids. V was shortened by 4 bases and J by 2 bases, with 17 bases between the two germline ends. The CDR3 nucleotides are TGTGCCAGCAGCTCCACATCTAGACAGCCTCAAGAGACCCAGTACTTC. Translating gives CASSSTSRQPQETQYF.

V and J are TRBV2 and TRBJ2-1, with D perhaps matching TRBD1 (6 bases). Germline V CDR1 and CDR2: SNHLY, FYNNEI. This CDR3 spans 12 amino acids. Trimming took off 6 bases at V and 5 bases at J, with 8 bases between the two ends. The CDR3 bases are TGTGCCAGCAGGGGACAAAACAATGAGCAGTTCTTC. It codes for CASRGQNNEQFF.

V is TRBV7-2 and J is TRBJ1-2, with 7 bases fitting TRBD1. J was trimmed by 8 bases and V by 5 bases; bases with no gene match: 11. Germline V gene sequence: CDR1 SGHTA, CDR2 FQGNSA. CDR3 length: 14 residues. The CDR3 bases are TGTGCCAGCAGCGCCTGGGGACAGAGGAGCGGCTACACCTTC. Its protein is CASSAWGQRSGYTF.

The sample holds a few counts of this clone. This rearrangement joins TRBV6-2 or TRBV6-3 to TRBJ2-7; D unresolved. CDR3 length: 13 amino acids. Germline loops: CDR1 MNHEY, CDR2 SVGEGT. Trimming left V 0 bases short and J 2 bases short, with 5 bases between. The CDR3 loop reads CASSYSPPYEQYF. In nucleotides, the CDR3 is TGTGCCAGCAGTTACTCCCCACCCTACGAGCAGTACTTC.

The gene calls are TRBV2 and TRBJ2-1, with TRBD2 identical over 7 bases. The V and J ends lost 4 bases and 3 bases, in that order; junction bases with no gene match: 6. CDR1 is SNHLY, CDR2 FYNNEI, per germline. The CDR3 runs to 15 residues. CDR3 region: CASSGVTSLYNEQFF. CDR3 nucleotide sequence: TGTGCCAGCAGTGGTGTGACTAGCCTCTACAATGAGCAGTTCTTC.

The V gene is TRBV11-2, the J gene TRBJ2-1, with TRBD2 identical over 8 bases. The junction had 8 bases not matched to a gene; V was cut back by 4 bases and J by 0 bases. Germline-derived CDR1 and CDR2 are SGHAT and FQNNGV. The CDR3 is made up of 17 amino acids. CDR3 amino acids: CASSSGSGTISYNEQFF. CDR3 DNA sequence: TGTGCCAGCAGCTCCGGTAGCGGGACCATCTCCTACAATGAGCAGTTCTTC.

The chain couples TRBV10-3 to TRBJ2-7; tentatively, D is TRBD1 or TRBD2 (5 bases each). Trimming took 3 bases from V and 0 from J, leaving 6 bases between them. The germline CDR1 and CDR2 sequences are ENHRY and SYGVKD. This CDR3 spans 13 amino acids. The DNA for the CDR3 is TGTGCCATCAGTGATGGGACCTCCTACGAGCAGTACTTC. It specifies CAISDGTSYEQYF.

V gene TRBV30 combines with J gene TRBJ1-6; D gene ambiguous. The CDR3 covers 11 residues. Trimming cost V 5 bases and J 6 bases, with 5 bases left between them. The germline V gene encodes CDR1 GTSNPN and CDR2 SVGIG (reference sequence). CDR3 protein: CAWSVNSPLHF. CDR3 bases: TGTGCCTGGTCGGTTAATTCACCCCTCCACTTT.

The chain recombines TRBV5-1 with TRBJ2-1; perhaps TRBD2 as D (5 bases). CDR3 length: 14 amino acids. Germline V gene sequence: CDR1 SGHRS, CDR2 YFSETQ. Trimming stripped 2 bases from V and 0 bases from J, with 6 bases between. CDR3 loop: CASSFRGSYNEQFF. The CDR3 region has the DNA TGCGCCAGCAGCTTCCGGGGCTCCTACAATGAGCAGTTCTTC.

The chain couples TRBV6-2 or TRBV6-3 to TRBJ2-5, with D tentatively TRBD2 (6 bases). The germline V gene encodes CDR1 MNHEY and CDR2 SVGEGT. The CDR3 covers 14 residues. V was clipped by 5 bases and J by 5 bases, with 15 bases between them. Here the CDR3 reads CASSIRVSGETQYF. CDR3 in DNA: TGTGCCAGCAGTATCAGGGTGAGCGGGGAGACCCAGTACTTC.

This clone was found once. The chain couples TRBV2 to TRBJ2-7; 10 nucleotides agree with TRBD2. V trimming: 7 bases; J trimming: 0 bases; junction bases outside the gene matches: 3. The CDR3 has 14 residues. CDR1 is SNHLY, CDR2 FYNNEI, per germline. The CDR3 protein is CASKSSGSSYEQYF. The DNA of the CDR3 is TGTGCCAGCAAATCTAGCGGGAGCTCCTACGAGCAGTACTTC. Looking up the rest from reference TRBV2 and TRBJ2-7 gives the full variable domain: EPEVTQTPSHQVTQMGQEVILRCVPISNHLYFYWYRQILGQKVEFLVSFYNNEISEKSEIFDDQFSVERPDGSNFTLKIRSTKLEDSAMYFCASKSSGSSYEQYFGPGTRLTVT.

The chain recombines TRBV18 with TRBJ2-5, with D perhaps TRBD2 (6 bases). Germline V gene sequence: CDR1 KGHSH, CDR2 LQKENI. The CDR3 sequence is 15 residues long. Trimming took off 1 base at V and 5 bases at J, with 14 bases between the two ends. CDR3 nucleotide sequence: TGTGCCAGCTCACCACTCCCAACTAGCTATGAGACCCAGTACTTC. It codes for CASSPLPTSYETQYF.

The DNA of the CDR3 is TGTGCCAGCAGCGCGGGACAGGGGGCCGGCACAGATACGCAGTATTTT. Encoded protein: CASSAGQGAGTDTQYF. The chain couples TRBV9 to TRBJ2-3; 12 bases match TRBD1. The J segment lost 1 base and the V segment lost 3 bases, leaving 3 bases of the junction unmatched. Germline loops: CDR1 SGDLS, CDR2 YYNGEE. The CDR3 sequence is 16 residues long.

The chain links TRBV5-5 to TRBJ2-3, with 16 bases lining up with TRBD2. Germline V gene data show CDR1 as SGHKS and CDR2 as YYEKEE (reference sequence). The junction had 10 bases not matched to a gene; V was cut back by 4 bases and J by 5 bases. This CDR3 is built from 18 residues. The CDR3 loop is CASSRGGLAGGEGDTQYF. The CDR3 region has the DNA TGTGCCAGCAGCCGCGGGGGACTAGCGGGAGGGGAAGGAGATACGCAGTATTTT.

This chain uses TRBV11-3 with TRBJ2-1, with D possibly being TRBD1 (5 bases). This CDR3 has 15 amino acids. Looked up from germline, CDR1 is SGHNT and CDR2 is YENEEA. The germline V and J ends were trimmed by 0 bases and 4 bases, with 10 bases remaining between them. The CDR3 is CASSLDGADYNEQFF. DNA of the CDR3: TGTGCCAGCAGCTTAGATGGGGCCGATTACAATGAGCAGTTCTTC.

The rearrangement uses TRBV28 and TRBJ2-1, with D possibly TRBD1 on 6 matching bases. CDR1 and CDR2 (germline): MDHEN, SYDVKM. V gave up 5 bases and J gave up 5 bases, with 16 bases separating them. The CDR3 spans 15 residues. The CDR3 is CASSPPQGPNNEQFF. In DNA, the CDR3 is TGTGCCAGCAGTCCCCCCCAGGGGCCCAACAATGAGCAGTTCTTC.

This chain uses TRBV19 with TRBJ1-5; D perhaps matches TRBD1 (5 bases). CDR1 is LNHDA, CDR2 SQIVND, per germline (reference sequence). The CDR3 loop spans 13 amino acids. Trimming shortened V by 8 bases and J by 4 bases, and 12 bases separated the two germline ends. This CDR3 reads CASDRGLNQPQHF. The CDR3 DNA reads as TGTGCCAGTGACAGAGGCCTAAATCAGCCCCAGCATTTT.

The chain joins TRBV6-5 to TRBJ2-7, with a possible D match to TRBD1 (5 bases). V was shortened by 6 bases and J by 6 bases, with 15 bases between the two germline ends. Germline values: CDR1 MNHEY, CDR2 SVGAGI. The CDR3 spans 13 residues. The CDR3 DNA reads as TGTGCCAGCAGGTCCCTAGGGGCTGGCGAGCAGTACTTC. Translation gives CASRSLGAGEQYF.

The table lists this clone with a few counts. This chain uses TRBV29-1 with TRBJ2-5, with 9 bases matching TRBD1. The CDR3 totals 14 residues. V was pared by 0 bases and J by 7 bases, with 6 bases of the junction left unmatched. Looked up from germline, CDR1 is SQVTM and CDR2 is ANQGSEA. CDR3 amino acids: CSVEDKQGAVTQYF. For the CDR3, the DNA is TGCAGCGTTGAAGATAAACAGGGGGCAGTGACCCAGTACTTC.